This T cell receptor (beta chain) was documented in a study of persistence of HIV-infected CD4 T cells. Study observations and caveats: Antigen-responding cells were enriched for degenerate expanded CDR3beta sequences. Compared with CD3/CD28-stimulated cells, CMV- and Gag-responding cells showed lower TCRbeta richness.

Germline-derived CDR1 and CDR2 are LNHDA and SQIVND (reference sequence). CDR3 length equals 15 residues. V lost 7 bases and J 4 bases, leaving 16 bases between the germline ends. Sequencing used immunoSEQ version 4 in survey mode. TCRdb keeps only in-frame clones here, not all; method: immunoSEQ multiplex PCR. The sample has around 40,000 clones, roughly 90% seen once. Nonspecific anti-CD3/anti-CD28 bead stimulation represents the broad CD4+ T cell repertoire. Sorting selected CD4+ T cells upregulating both CD40 ligand and CD69. CD4+ T cell counts exceeded 400 cells/uL; CMV serology was positive. Remarks on this clone: Its antigen is not known.

The chain is built from TRBV19 and TRBJ2-2; D is perhaps TRBD1 (6 bases). This clonotype originated in an adult man with HIV who was CMV-seropositive. Sample: CD4+ T cells sorted from PBMCs after approximately 20-hour stimulation, taken from a patient who received antiretroviral therapy. Here the CDR3 reads CASMGQGRVTGELFF. The CDR3 DNA reads as TGTGCCAGTATGGGGCAGGGGCGAGTCACCGGGGAGCTGTTTTTT.